The clone carrying this TCR beta chain was found many times. Its antigen is currently unknown. TCRdb used MiXCR to reprocess the 5' RACE reads, holding one entry per CDR3 protein. The data contain 450,000 to 550,000 distinct CDR3 sequences, approximately 5% of them singletons. This sample stems from a study of CD8 T cells in ankylosing spondylitis. Points from the study as a whole: Within ankylosing spondylitis blood, a TCR beta motif made up of roughly eight highly homologous variants appeared to be characteristic.

What was sequenced was blood, either unsorted or a sorted T cell fraction (not recorded which). This sequence was found in a male donor with ankylosing spondylitis.

CDR3: CATSREGYGYTF. In nucleotides, the CDR3 is TGTGCCACCAGTCGGGAAGGCTATGGCTACACCTTC. The V gene is TRBV15, the J gene TRBJ1-2; D ambiguous. This CDR3 contains 12 residues. The germline CDR1 and CDR2 sequences are LNHNV and YYDKDF (reference sequence). Deletions cut 6 bases from V and 4 bases from J, with 9 bases between.